These 7 T cell receptor beta chains came from one sample sequenced in a study of response to subunit inactivated influenza vaccine (dated by TCRdb to the late 2010s). Library generation was performed with RT-PCR. This sample was sequenced with an Illumina HiSeq 2500. Starting from the raw public reads, TCRdb applied fastp trimming at Q25, assembled clones with MiXCR and retained in-frame beta chains. Each entry merges the rows of one CDR3 protein and shows their most common DNA and genes. The sample records roughly 540,000 distinct CDR3 sequences, less than 25% of which are singletons. Of the sample, around 2.8% is held by the ten largest clones. These data also formed part of another study, on T cells expressing NK-cell markers. As the second paper documents: TCR beta cDNA libraries were prepared using 5'RACE template switching, which introduced a universal primer site and unique molecular identifiers.

Sample: CD4+ T cells sorted from PBMCs, taken roughly 12 days after vaccination. The source is a man in his fifties or sixties who received an inactivated influenza vaccine. Donor details come from another sample of the same person, matched by shared clones.

This chain connects TRBV5-1 to TRBJ1-4, with TRBD1 matching 10 bases. V shed 2 bases and J 6 bases; nucleotides not matched to a gene: 7. CDR1 SGHRS and CDR2 YFSETQ come from the germline V gene. The CDR3 sequence is 16 residues long. The CDR3 loop is CASSFPTGTGDEKLFF. The CDR3 nucleotides read TGCGCCAGCAGCTTTCCGACCGGGACAGGGGATGAAAAACTGTTTTTT.

In its sample, this clonotype was seen a few times. This chain links TRBV10-3 with TRBJ2-3; D possibly corresponds to TRBD1 (7 bases). CDR1 is ENHRY, CDR2 SYGVKD, per germline. This CDR3 comprises 14 residues. The V and J ends lost 11 bases and 1 base respectively, with 16 bases between them. The CDR3 DNA is TGTGCCGCCTCGGCGGGGACAGGCACAGATACGCAGTATTTT. Residues: CAASAGTGTDTQYF.

The V call is TRBV6-2 or TRBV6-3, the J call TRBJ1-2; TRBD1 agrees at 9 bases. Unmatched junction bases numbered 5, after V lost 2 bases and J lost 4 bases. Germline CDR1 reads MNHEY; CDR2 reads SVGEGT. The CDR3 runs 15 residues. The CDR3 bases are TGTGCCAGCAGTTACCTCCAGACAGGGGGCTATGGCTACACCTTC. Protein product: CASSYLQTGGYGYTF.

CDR3 nucleotides: TGTGCCAGCAGCACCCGATACAGAACATACAATGAGCAGTTCTTC. Residues: CASSTRYRTYNEQFF. V usage is TRBV7-6 and J usage is TRBJ2-1; D ambiguous. The V gene's germline CDR1 is SGHVS and CDR2 FNYEAQ. The V gene lost 5 bases and the J gene lost 4 bases, with 15 bases spanning the gap. This CDR3 comprises 15 residues.

The rearrangement joins TRBV25-1 to TRBJ1-4; TRBD1 might be the D (5 bases). Germline-derived CDR1 and CDR2 are MGHDK and SYGVNS. The CDR3 is 15 amino acids. Trimming took 4 bases from V and 0 from J, leaving 9 bases between them. The CDR3 nucleotides are TGTGCCAGCAGTGTTAGGGGTGCAACTAATGAAAAACTGTTTTTT. Translated, it gives CASSVRGATNEKLFF.

This clonotype was counted a few times. The V call is TRBV27, the J call TRBJ2-3; D may be TRBD2 (6 bases). CDR1 MNHEY and CDR2 SMNVEV come from the germline V gene (reference sequence). This CDR3 has 13 amino acids. V lost 1 base and J lost 4, with 6 bases in between. The CDR3 loop reads CASSLWGADTQYF. Written as DNA, the CDR3 is TGTGCCAGCAGTTTATGGGGGGCAGATACGCAGTATTTT.

The chain joins TRBV2 to TRBJ1-2; 9 nucleotides align to TRBD1. With 5 bases clipped from V and 10 bases from J, the junction kept 5 bases outside the gene matches. The CDR3 covers 12 residues. Looked up from germline, CDR1 is SNHLY and CDR2 is FYNNEI. CDR3 sequence (DNA): TGTGCCAGCAGTCCGGGACAGGGTCCCTACACCTTC. It encodes CASSPGQGPYTF.